This T cell receptor (beta chain) is from a study of T cell responses to AZD1222 COVID-19 vaccine. Regarding the study as a whole: Receipt of two AZD1222 doses was followed by a rise in Spike-specific TCR breadth and depth. A mostly white British donor set with more females was recruited, and clonal diversity was possibly underestimated. At study baseline, merely a handful of AZD1222 recipients were seropositive.

In the case of this clone: The target antigen is unknown.

Profiling relied on immunoSEQ multiplex PCR, and the TCRdb table lists in-frame clones only, not all of them. The sample yields some 170,000 clones, about nine tenths seen once. The sample here was peripheral blood, taken 28 days after the second AZD1222 dose. The TCR originated in an adult who received the AZD1222 COVID-19 vaccine.

The CDR3 bases are TGCAGCGTGGCATTCACAGGAGACTATGGCTACACCTTC. It yields the protein CSVAFTGDYGYTF. This chain uses TRBV29-1 with TRBJ1-2; a weak D match, TRBD1 (5 bases). Germline V gene sequence: CDR1 SQVTM, CDR2 ANQGSEA. V lost 6 bases, J lost 3 bases, and 14 bases lay in between. The length of the CDR3 is 13 residues.